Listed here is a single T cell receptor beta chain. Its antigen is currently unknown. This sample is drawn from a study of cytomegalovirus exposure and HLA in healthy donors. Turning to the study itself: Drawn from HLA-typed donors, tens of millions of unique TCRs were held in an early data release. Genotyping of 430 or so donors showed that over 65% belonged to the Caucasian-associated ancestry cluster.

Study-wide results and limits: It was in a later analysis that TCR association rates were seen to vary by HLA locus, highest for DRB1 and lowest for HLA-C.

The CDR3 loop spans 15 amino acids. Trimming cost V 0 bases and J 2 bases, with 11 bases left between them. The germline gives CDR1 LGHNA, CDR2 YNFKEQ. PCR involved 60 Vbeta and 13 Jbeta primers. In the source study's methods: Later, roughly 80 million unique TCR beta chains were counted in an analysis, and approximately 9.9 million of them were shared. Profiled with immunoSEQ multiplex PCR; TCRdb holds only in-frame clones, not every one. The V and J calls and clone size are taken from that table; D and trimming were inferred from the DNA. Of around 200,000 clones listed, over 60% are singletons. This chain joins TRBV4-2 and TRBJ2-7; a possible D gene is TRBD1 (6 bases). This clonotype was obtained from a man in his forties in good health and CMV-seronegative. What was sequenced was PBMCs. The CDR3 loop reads CASSQEQGTAYEQYF. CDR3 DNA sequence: TGTGCCAGCAGCCAAGAACAGGGAACAGCCTACGAGCAGTACTTC.